Listed below are T cell receptor beta chains from one sample, sequenced in a study of CD8+CD57+ T cells in acquired aplastic anemia. From the reads, TCRdb called clonotypes with MiXCR, one entry per CDR3 protein. The sample shows around 200,000 distinct CDR3 sequences, around 45% of them seen only once. The sequenced material came from sorted CD4+, CD8+, or CD8+CD57+ T cells (not recorded which) from PBMCs. The receptors derive from a human donor with aplastic anemia. Both conserved end residues are part of each CDR3. The D gene is left open where the match is weak. Clone size is stated in some rows and not others, as once, few, many or a class when expanded.

TRBJ2-3,TRBV19,TRBD1,15,-,CASSPVDRRTDTQYF,TGTGCCAGTAGTCCAGTGGACAGGAGGACAGATACGCAGTATTTT
TRBJ2-7,TRBV20-1,-,12,-,CSASRQEYEQYF,TGCAGTGCTAGCCGACAGGAGTACGAGCAGTACTTC
TRBJ2-2,TRBV12-3/TRBV12-4,TRBD2,17,-,CASSPPRGGVGAGELFF,TGTGCCAGCAGTCCGCCCCGGGGGGGCGTGGGCGCCGGGGAGCTGTTTTTT
TRBJ2-7,TRBV15,TRBD1,14,many,CATKKDRGVPGQYF,TGTGCCACCAAAAAGGACAGGGGGGTTCCTGGGCAGTACTTC
TRBJ2-5,TRBV19,-,15,-,CASSTGWTGQETQYF,TGTGCCAGTAGTACAGGGTGGACGGGTCAAGAGACCCAGTACTTC
TRBJ2-7,TRBV6-2/TRBV6-3,TRBD2,17,few,CASTPGLAGGLVGEQYF,TGTGCCAGCACCCCGGGACTAGCGGGAGGACTTGTGGGCGAGCAGTACTTC
TRBJ2-7,TRBV10-3,TRBD2,15,many,CASSSAGLAFYEQYF,TGTGCCAGCAGCTCCGCGGGACTAGCGTTCTACGAGCAGTACTTC
TRBJ2-1,TRBV20-1,-,10,-,CSASRREQFF,TGCAGTGCTAGTCGGCGGGAGCAGTTCTTC
TRBJ2-7,TRBV3-1,TRBD2,14,many,CASSQRGRAWEQYF,TGTGCCAGCAGCCAACGCGGGAGGGCCTGGGAGCAGTACTTC
TRBJ1-1,TRBV4-2,TRBD1,17,few,CASSRIGTGSRGTEAFF,TGTGCCAGCAGCCGCATCGGGACAGGGTCTCGGGGCACTGAAGCTTTCTTT
TRBJ2-5,TRBV12-3/TRBV12-4,-,15,many,CASSIYRGGQETQYF,TGTGCCAGCAGTATATACAGGGGGGGACAAGAGACCCAGTACTTC
TRBJ2-3,TRBV11-2,TRBD2,16,-,CASSLRLADTTDTQYF,TGTGCCAGCAGCCTCCGACTAGCGGACACCACAGATACGCAGTATTTT
TRBJ1-4,TRBV7-9,-,13,few,CASSLSTNEKLFF,TGTGCCAGCAGCTTATCCACAAATGAAAAACTGTTTTTT
TRBJ1-2,TRBV20-1,-,13,-,CSAPVGQNYGYTF,TGCAGTGCCCCCGTAGGACAGAACTATGGCTACACCTTC
TRBJ2-2,TRBV15,TRBD1,17,-,CASPPRDRGRDTGELFF,TGTGCCTCTCCCCCCCGGGACAGGGGACGGGACACCGGGGAGCTGTTTTTT
TRBJ2-7,TRBV9,TRBD1,15,-,CASSPGQEGLYEQYF,TGTGCCAGCTCACCGGGACAGGAAGGCCTCTACGAGCAGTACTTC
TRBJ1-1,TRBV19,-,15,-,CASIRETGMNTEAFF,TGTGCCAGTATAAGAGAGACTGGAATGAACACTGAAGCTTTCTTT
TRBJ1-2,TRBV29-1,TRBD1,11,-,CSTTTGDGYTF,TGCAGCACCACGACAGGGGACGGCTACACCTTC
TRBJ1-6,TRBV19,-,12,-,CASSPGRASLHF,TGTGCCAGTTCCCCGGGCAGGGCTTCCCTCCACTTT
TRBJ2-6,TRBV24-1,-,16,many,CATSDGGRSGANVLTF,TGTGCCACCAGTGATGGGGGAAGGTCTGGGGCCAACGTCCTGACTTTC
TRBJ2-1,TRBV9,TRBD2,15,many,CASSPTAGLAGVLFF,TGTGCCAGCAGCCCAACCGCGGGACTAGCGGGAGTGTTGTTCTTC
TRBJ1-1,TRBV29-1,-,11,few,CSVDPGVEAFF,TGCAGCGTTGATCCGGGCGTTGAAGCTTTCTTT
TRBJ1-2,TRBV7-8,-,15,-,CASSLIGDPNYGYTF,TGTGCCAGCAGCTTAATAGGGGATCCTAACTATGGCTACACCTTC
TRBJ1-3,TRBV7-2,-,14,many,CASSLGQVGNTIYF,TGTGCCAGCAGCTTAGGACAGGTCGGGAACACCATATATTTT
TRBJ2-3,TRBV7-6,-,14,-,CASSRGPNTDTQYF,TGTGCCAGCAGCCGGGGACCAAACACAGATACGCAGTATTTT